The clone carrying this T cell receptor beta chain was recorded a few times. This entry comes from a study of HIV-infected children after antiretroviral therapy interruption. Looking at the study overall: For the interruption arm, samples span week 0 through about 3 years after study end.

The CDR3 is 14 amino acids. CDR1 is SGHRS and CDR2 is YFSETQ in the germline V gene. V was clipped by 0 bases and J by 2 bases, with 9 bases between them. RNA-based 3' RACE libraries used unique molecular identifiers. TCRdb fed the 3' RACE reads into MiXCR, producing one record per CDR3 protein. Among about 89,000 distinct CDR3 sequences listed, roughly 6.7% were seen once. Treatment described: PENTA 11 planned treatment interruption arm or continuous ART arm. The genes are TRBV5-1 and TRBJ2-7; D is uncertain. The sequence was obtained from a pool of human donors with HIV. The sample here was CD45RA+ CD4+ T cells from PBMCs, pooled from several time points, taken from a donor given antiretroviral therapy, either interrupted or continuous. Subset reported: naive CD4+ CD45RA+ CD45RO- T cells. DNA for the CDR3: TGCGCCAGCAGCTTGGCGGCAGGCCCCTACGAGCAGTACTTC. Translating it yields CASSLAAGPYEQYF.